A selection of T cell receptor beta chains follows, all from one sample in a study of T-cell memory formation after mild COVID-19. TCRdb independently ran MiXCR on the 5' RACE reads; one entry per CDR3 protein. The profile shows around 250,000 distinct CDR3 sequences, roughly 17% of them singletons. Input material: PBMCs or a T cell subset sorted from them (not recorded which). These receptor sequences come from a man aged 18 to 29 who had mild COVID-19 (a few samples of this study predate the infection). Cell type and time point are not known. Each CDR3 is given with its conserved first and last residue. Each record gives: J gene, D gene, V gene, clone size, CDR3 DNA, CDR3 protein. D genes are given only for firm matches. Not all rows give a size; the values are once, few, many and, for expanded clones, a class.

j_gene: TRBJ1-1
d_gene: NA
v_gene: TRBV6-5
abundance: many
CDR3nt: TGTGCCAGCAGCCGAGGCGGGGCTGGGGTATCGGCTTTCTTT
CDR3aa: CASSRGGAGVSAFF

j_gene: TRBJ2-7
d_gene: NA
v_gene: TRBV27
abundance: NA
CDR3nt: TGTGCCAGCAGTTCAGGACCGGGCGCCTACGAGCAGTACTTC
CDR3aa: CASSSGPGAYEQYF

j_gene: TRBJ2-2
d_gene: NA
v_gene: TRBV20-1
abundance: few
CDR3nt: TGCAGTGCTACCGAAGGGCTGTACACCGGGGAGCTGTTTTTT
CDR3aa: CSATEGLYTGELFF

j_gene: TRBJ2-5
d_gene: NA
v_gene: TRBV24-1
abundance: few
CDR3nt: TGTGCCACCAGTGAGGGGGGCATGGGTTGGGAGACCCAGTACTTC
CDR3aa: CATSEGGMGWETQYF

j_gene: TRBJ2-3
d_gene: NA
v_gene: TRBV5-1
abundance: NA
CDR3nt: TGCGCCAGCAGCTTGGAGGGTACGGGCACAGATACGCAGTATTTT
CDR3aa: CASSLEGTGTDTQYF

j_gene: TRBJ1-6
d_gene: NA
v_gene: TRBV7-2
abundance: NA
CDR3nt: TGTGCCAGCAGCCACCCCAGGAACTCACCCCTCCACTTT
CDR3aa: CASSHPRNSPLHF

j_gene: TRBJ2-6
d_gene: TRBD1
v_gene: TRBV29-1
abundance: few
CDR3nt: TGCAGCGTTCGGGACAGCTGGGCCAACGTCCTGACTTTC
CDR3aa: CSVRDSWANVLTF

j_gene: TRBJ2-3
d_gene: NA
v_gene: TRBV5-1
abundance: few
CDR3nt: TGCGCCAGCAACCCCGTCCCGGGCGGGGTCACAGATACGCAGTATTTT
CDR3aa: CASNPVPGGVTDTQYF

j_gene: TRBJ2-2
d_gene: NA
v_gene: TRBV6-2/TRBV6-3
abundance: few
CDR3nt: TGTGCCAGCAGTTACGTTGAGTTAGAGCTGTTTTTT
CDR3aa: CASSYVELELFF

j_gene: TRBJ2-7
d_gene: NA
v_gene: TRBV12-5
abundance: many
CDR3nt: TGTGCTAGTGGTTTGTTCACTGCGGCAGGGTGGGGCGAGCAGTACTTC
CDR3aa: CASGLFTAAGWGEQYF

j_gene: TRBJ1-5
d_gene: NA
v_gene: TRBV20-1
abundance: NA
CDR3nt: TGCAGTGCGGGGCCGGGGCCGAATCAGCCCCAGCATTTT
CDR3aa: CSAGPGPNQPQHF

j_gene: TRBJ2-1
d_gene: NA
v_gene: TRBV23-1
abundance: few
CDR3nt: TGCGCCAGCAGTCAATCGTACAGGGGAGGGAATGAGCAGTTCTTC
CDR3aa: CASSQSYRGGNEQFF

j_gene: TRBJ2-7
d_gene: TRBD2
v_gene: TRBV23-1
abundance: few
CDR3nt: TGCGCCAGCAGTCAATTTGGAAGGACTAGCGGCTCCTACGAGCAGTACTTC
CDR3aa: CASSQFGRTSGSYEQYF

j_gene: TRBJ2-3
d_gene: NA
v_gene: TRBV20-1
abundance: few
CDR3nt: TGCAGTGCTGCCCGTGCTAGCACAGATACGCAGTATTTT
CDR3aa: CSAARASTDTQYF

j_gene: TRBJ2-6
d_gene: TRBD1
v_gene: TRBV5-1
abundance: few
CDR3nt: TGCGCCAGCAGCTTGAATGGACAGGGGGCAACTGGGGCCAACGTCCTGACTTTC
CDR3aa: CASSLNGQGATGANVLTF

j_gene: TRBJ2-7
d_gene: TRBD2
v_gene: TRBV7-9
abundance: few
CDR3nt: TGTGCCAGCAGCTTAGCGATGGGGGGGACCTACGAGCAGTACTTC
CDR3aa: CASSLAMGGTYEQYF

j_gene: TRBJ2-3
d_gene: NA
v_gene: TRBV4-1
abundance: few
CDR3nt: TGCGCCAGCAGCCAAGATCGATTTACAGATACGCAGTATTTT
CDR3aa: CASSQDRFTDTQYF

j_gene: TRBJ2-3
d_gene: NA
v_gene: TRBV12-3/TRBV12-4
abundance: NA
CDR3nt: TGTGCCAGCAGTTACGGCGGGGGCGTAGATACGCAGTATTTT
CDR3aa: CASSYGGGVDTQYF

j_gene: TRBJ2-1
d_gene: NA
v_gene: TRBV11-2
abundance: NA
CDR3nt: TGTGCCAGCAGCTTGTCCGGGGGGCCCCATGAGCAGTTCTTC
CDR3aa: CASSLSGGPHEQFF

j_gene: TRBJ2-3
d_gene: NA
v_gene: TRBV11-2
abundance: NA
CDR3nt: TGTGCCAGCAGCTTAGTTCGGGGGTTAGATACGCAGTATTTT
CDR3aa: CASSLVRGLDTQYF

j_gene: TRBJ2-1
d_gene: TRBD2
v_gene: TRBV6-5
abundance: NA
CDR3nt: TGTGCCAGCAGTTACTCCGGGACTAGCGTCCCCAATGAGCAGTTCTTC
CDR3aa: CASSYSGTSVPNEQFF

j_gene: TRBJ2-7
d_gene: TRBD2
v_gene: TRBV7-9
abundance: NA
CDR3nt: TGTGCCAGCAGCTTGGTGCTAGCGGGCCCCTACGAGCAGTACTTC
CDR3aa: CASSLVLAGPYEQYF

j_gene: TRBJ1-1
d_gene: NA
v_gene: TRBV5-1
abundance: NA
CDR3nt: TGCGCCAGCAGCTGGCAAACCTCCGGTAACACTGAAGCTTTCTTT
CDR3aa: CASSWQTSGNTEAFF

j_gene: TRBJ2-5
d_gene: NA
v_gene: TRBV2
abundance: NA
CDR3nt: TGTGCCAGCAGTGAAGGTTACGCGGCCGGAGAGACCCAGTACTTC
CDR3aa: CASSEGYAAGETQYF

j_gene: TRBJ2-5
d_gene: TRBD1
v_gene: TRBV12-5
abundance: many
CDR3nt: TGTGCTAGTGGTTTGGGGGACAGTACCCAAGAGACCCAGTACTTC
CDR3aa: CASGLGDSTQETQYF

j_gene: TRBJ1-2
d_gene: TRBD1
v_gene: TRBV7-9
abundance: NA
CDR3nt: TGTGCCAGCCAGGGACAGTACTATGGCTACACCTTC
CDR3aa: CASQGQYYGYTF

j_gene: TRBJ1-1
d_gene: TRBD1
v_gene: TRBV9
abundance: NA
CDR3nt: TGTGCCAGCAGCGCCCAGGGGGATGACACTGAAGCTTTCTTT
CDR3aa: CASSAQGDDTEAFF

j_gene: TRBJ2-3
d_gene: NA
v_gene: TRBV27
abundance: few
CDR3nt: TGTGCCAGCCGGGACTTAGCGACAGATACGCAGTATTTT
CDR3aa: CASRDLATDTQYF

j_gene: TRBJ1-1
d_gene: TRBD1
v_gene: TRBV6-5
abundance: few
CDR3nt: TGTGCCAGCAGTCTCTGGGACAGGGGATACACTGAAGCTTTCTTT
CDR3aa: CASSLWDRGYTEAFF

j_gene: TRBJ1-1
d_gene: NA
v_gene: TRBV28
abundance: NA
CDR3nt: TGTGCCAGCCGCTCGGTCACTGAAGCTTTCTTT
CDR3aa: CASRSVTEAFF

j_gene: TRBJ2-7
d_gene: TRBD2
v_gene: TRBV30
abundance: NA
CDR3nt: TGTGCCTGGAGTGTCGGGGGGGGGCCCTACGAGCAGTACTTC
CDR3aa: CAWSVGGGPYEQYF

j_gene: TRBJ2-1
d_gene: TRBD2
v_gene: TRBV7-9
abundance: NA
CDR3nt: TGTGCCAGCAGCTTAGGAGTAACTAGCGGGAGCAATGAGCAGTTCTTC
CDR3aa: CASSLGVTSGSNEQFF

j_gene: TRBJ2-7
d_gene: NA
v_gene: TRBV27
abundance: NA
CDR3nt: TGTGCCAGCAAACGCGGAAGATTGCAGTACTTC
CDR3aa: CASKRGRLQYF

j_gene: TRBJ2-7
d_gene: NA
v_gene: TRBV4-1
abundance: few
CDR3nt: TGCGCCAGCAGCCAAGGGGGAGTCGGGACACGTTTCTACGAGCAGTACTTC
CDR3aa: CASSQGGVGTRFYEQYF

j_gene: TRBJ2-1
d_gene: NA
v_gene: TRBV5-6
abundance: many
CDR3nt: TGTGCCAGCAGCTTGTGGAATGAGCAGTTCTTC
CDR3aa: CASSLWNEQFF

j_gene: TRBJ2-3
d_gene: NA
v_gene: TRBV9
abundance: few
CDR3nt: TGTGCCAGCAGCGTAGCCGACTACTATGATACGCAGTATTTT
CDR3aa: CASSVADYYDTQYF

j_gene: TRBJ2-5
d_gene: NA
v_gene: TRBV5-1
abundance: NA
CDR3nt: TGCGCCAGCAGCTCCATAGGGGGTCAAGAGACCCAGTACTTC
CDR3aa: CASSSIGGQETQYF

j_gene: TRBJ2-5
d_gene: NA
v_gene: TRBV20-1
abundance: few
CDR3nt: TGCAGTGCTTGGGGGGCAGGGCGGCGAGAGACCCAGTACTTC
CDR3aa: CSAWGAGRRETQYF

j_gene: TRBJ2-3
d_gene: NA
v_gene: TRBV20-1
abundance: few
CDR3nt: TGCAGTGCACTCGACAGGGAGGGAGGGAGCACAGATACGCAGTATTTT
CDR3aa: CSALDREGGSTDTQYF

j_gene: TRBJ1-1
d_gene: NA
v_gene: TRBV5-1
abundance: few
CDR3nt: TGCGCCAGCAGCTTGGCCGACCGGTTCACTGGAGCTTTCTTT
CDR3aa: CASSLADRFTGAFF

j_gene: TRBJ2-1
d_gene: NA
v_gene: TRBV5-1
abundance: few
CDR3nt: TGCGCCAGCAAGGGGGGTGTCGATGAGCAGTTCTTC
CDR3aa: CASKGGVDEQFF